This is a list of T cell receptor beta chains from one sample in a study of blood T cell repertoires in COVID-19. Libraries were prepared by immunoSEQ multiplex PCR; TCRdb keeps only in-frame clonotypes and omits some of them. The sample lists a few hundred thousand clones, 80% to 90% occurring once. Sequenced sample: PBMCs or T cells enriched from blood (not recorded which). All receptors derive from a man aged 30 to 45 with acute COVID-19. The CDR3 runs from the conserved cysteine through the conserved F or W. The D gene is left open where the match is weak. Clone size, where shown, is once, few, many, or a class for clones that have expanded.

D gene: TRBD1; CDR3 length: 14; clone size: NA; V gene: TRBV27; J gene: TRBJ2-5; CDR3 DNA: TGTGCCAGCAGTCCGGACAGGGCCGAAGAGACCCAGTACTTC; CDR3 protein: CASSPDRAEETQYF
D gene: TRBD1; CDR3 length: 17; clone size: NA; V gene: TRBV12-5; J gene: TRBJ1-1; CDR3 DNA: TGTGCTAGTGGCTACACCGGGACAGGGGGCTCGAACACTGAAGCTTTCTTT; CDR3 protein: CASGYTGTGGSNTEAFF
D gene: NA; CDR3 length: 13; clone size: NA; V gene: TRBV20-1; J gene: TRBJ2-1; CDR3 DNA: TGCAGTGCTAGTCCCCCTCAGGGCAATGAGCAGTTCTTC; CDR3 protein: CSASPPQGNEQFF
D gene: NA; CDR3 length: 14; clone size: NA; V gene: TRBV28; J gene: TRBJ1-1; CDR3 DNA: TGTGCCAGCAGCCCCTTGCGAGCAAACACTGAAGCTTTCTTT; CDR3 protein: CASSPLRANTEAFF
D gene: NA; CDR3 length: 15; clone size: once; V gene: TRBV7-2; J gene: TRBJ2-6; CDR3 DNA: TGTGCCAGCAGCTCCAGGGAGGCTGGGGCCAACGTCCTGACTTTC; CDR3 protein: CASSSREAGANVLTF
D gene: NA; CDR3 length: 16; clone size: NA; V gene: TRBV6-5; J gene: TRBJ1-3; CDR3 DNA: TGTGCCAGCAGTTCCCAGGGACTCAGCTCTGGAAACACCATATATTTT; CDR3 protein: CASSSQGLSSGNTIYF
D gene: NA; CDR3 length: 14; clone size: NA; V gene: TRBV27; J gene: TRBJ1-1; CDR3 DNA: TGTGCCAGCAGTCCTCCGGACAGGAACACTGAAGCTTTCTTT; CDR3 protein: CASSPPDRNTEAFF
D gene: NA; CDR3 length: 14; clone size: NA; V gene: TRBV5-6; J gene: TRBJ1-5; CDR3 DNA: TGTGCCAGCAGCTTGTCGGGGGGCTGTCAGCCCCAGCATTTT; CDR3 protein: CASSLSGGCQPQHF
D gene: NA; CDR3 length: 16; clone size: NA; V gene: TRBV19; J gene: TRBJ1-1; CDR3 DNA: TGTGCCAGTAGTATATTGGGGGGACCTTCGGGGGCTGAAGCTTTCTTT; CDR3 protein: CASSILGGPSGAEAFF
D gene: TRBD2; CDR3 length: 13; clone size: NA; V gene: TRBV29-1; J gene: TRBJ2-3; CDR3 DNA: TGCAGCGTTTCCCTTAGCGGGACAGATACGCAGTATTTT; CDR3 protein: CSVSLSGTDTQYF
D gene: TRBD1; CDR3 length: 15; clone size: NA; V gene: TRBV18; J gene: TRBJ2-6; CDR3 DNA: TGTGCCAGCTCGCCGGGGACAGGGGCGGCCAACGTCCTGACTTTC; CDR3 protein: CASSPGTGAANVLTF